This TCR beta chain was obtained from a study of T cells in Graves' hyperthyroidism and ophthalmopathy. This clonotype has a count of ten or more. Patients showing uncontrolled infection, other autoimmune disease, pregnancy or lactation were ineligible. Fresh 10 ml peripheral blood yielded PBMCs. TCR beta CDR3 sequences were amplified from RNA transcripts. In the first-round RT-PCR of the TCR CDR3, the HTBI primer set was used. TCRdb analysed the multiplex PCR reads with MiXCR anew, one entry per CDR3 protein. Altogether hundreds of thousands of distinct CDR3 sequences are present, roughly 25% being singletons, with the ten largest covering around 67%. Germline V gene sequence: CDR1 MDHEN, CDR2 SYDVKM. V shed 5 bases, J shed 4 bases, and the junction held 8 bases outside the gene matches. This CDR3 spans 16 amino acids.

The clonotype originates from a man aged 45-65 years with Graves' hyperthyroidism. The sequenced material came from blood. The rearrangement uses TRBV28 and TRBJ2-1, with TRBD2 matching over 10 bases. CDR3 nucleotides: TGTGCCAGCAGTCTACTAGCGGGGTCGTTTTACAATGAGCAGTTCTTC. It translates to CASSLLAGSFYNEQFF.